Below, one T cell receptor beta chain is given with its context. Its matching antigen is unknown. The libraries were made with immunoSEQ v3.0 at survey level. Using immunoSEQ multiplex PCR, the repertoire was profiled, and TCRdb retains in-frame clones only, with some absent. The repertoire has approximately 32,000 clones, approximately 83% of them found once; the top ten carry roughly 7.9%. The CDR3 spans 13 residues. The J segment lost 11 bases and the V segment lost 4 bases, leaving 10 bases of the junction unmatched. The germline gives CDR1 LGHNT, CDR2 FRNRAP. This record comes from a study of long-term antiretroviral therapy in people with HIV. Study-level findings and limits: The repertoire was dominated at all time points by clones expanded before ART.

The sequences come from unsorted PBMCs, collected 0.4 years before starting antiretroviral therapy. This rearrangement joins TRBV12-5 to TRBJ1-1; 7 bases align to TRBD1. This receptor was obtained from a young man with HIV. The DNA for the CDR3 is TGTGCTAGTGGTTCCCCCAGGGGGGGTATGGCTTTCTTT. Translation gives CASGSPRGGMAFF.